The 21 T cell receptor beta chains below all came from one sample that was sequenced in a study of type 1 regulatory T cells (dated by TCRdb to the early 2020s). Overall results and qualifications from the work: Compared with non-Tr1 cells, Tr1 cells had a narrower TCR repertoire, and the study took this difference to reflect clonal expansion driven by alloantigen.

For sequencing, an Illumina MiSeq was employed. Using fastp trimming at Q25 and MiXCR clonotype assembly, TCRdb reanalyzed the public sequencing data and kept in-frame beta chains. Identical CDR3 protein sequences are pooled into one entry, listed with their most common genes and DNA. This sample is represented by around 64,000 distinct CDR3 sequences; 20% of them were singletons. Clones ranked in the top ten supply roughly 8.3% of the sample. Their specific antigens are unknown. The specimen was cultured type 1 regulatory T (Tr1) cells, either the whole culture or a sorted fraction (not recorded which). What the cell subset or site label conveys for this sample: type 1 regulatory T cells sorted from the T-allo10 product. These TCRs come from a human donor in good health.

The chain carries TRBV9 and TRBJ2-2; D is perhaps TRBD1 (6 bases). The V gene's germline CDR1 is SGDLS and CDR2 YYNGEE. The CDR3 totals 14 residues. The V end was cut by 7 bases, the J end by 3 bases, with 13 bases between. The CDR3 DNA follows: TGTGCCAGCTCCTATAAGGGGGACACCGGGGAGCTGTTTTTT. Amino acid sequence: CASSYKGDTGELFF.

This clonotype was recorded at least ten times. The chain recombines TRBV5-1 with TRBJ2-5; 9 bases align to TRBD2. The germline V gene has CDR1 SGHRS and CDR2 YFSETQ. This CDR3 comprises 13 residues. V was pared by 4 bases and J by 5 bases, with 3 bases of the junction left unmatched. CDR3 DNA sequence: TGCGCCAGCAGCCCGGCGGGAGGGGAGACCCAGTACTTC. This sequence encodes CASSPAGGETQYF.

This clonotype was counted between two and nine times. This chain uses TRBV20-1 with TRBJ2-1, with 7 bases identical to TRBD2. J gave up 13 bases and V 1 base, and 10 bases lay outside the gene matches. The CDR3 length is 13 residues. Germline loops: CDR1 DFQATT, CDR2 SNEGSKA (reference sequence). CDR3 DNA: TGCAGTGCTAGAGGTCCTTGGGCGGGAGTACAGTTCTTC. This translates into CSARGPWAGVQFF.

The chain recombines TRBV6-4 with TRBJ1-5; the D is unclear. Per the germline V gene, CDR1 is MRHNA and CDR2 is SNTAGT. This CDR3 has 12 residues. The germline V and J ends were trimmed by 11 bases and 0 bases, with 8 bases remaining between them. In DNA form, the CDR3 reads TGTGCCGTTGGGCATAGCAATCAGCCCCAGCATTTT. It specifies CAVGHSNQPQHF.

In this sample, this clonotype turned up many times. The J gene is TRBJ1-2, the V gene TRBV27; no firm D call. The V end lost 6 bases, the J end lost 8 bases, and 16 bases lay between the germline ends. Germline values: CDR1 MNHEY, CDR2 SMNVEV (reference sequence). The CDR3 has 13 amino acids. The CDR3 DNA reads as TGTGCCAGCAGACGAGATGCAGGTTGGGGCTACACCTTC. Amino acids: CASRRDAGWGYTF.

This clonotype was found a few times. The chain recombines TRBV28 with TRBJ2-7; D call uncertain. Germline CDR1 is MDHEN and CDR2 is SYDVKM. CDR3 length: 9 residues. The ends were cut back, 11 bases at V and 3 bases at J, with 5 bases in the middle. CDR3 region: CAVGYEQYF. The CDR3 coding sequence is TGTGCCGTTGGCTACGAGCAGTACTTC.

A few counts support this clonotype. J is TRBJ2-1 and V is TRBV7-6; 8 nucleotides match TRBD2. CDR3 length: 17 amino acids. J lost 4 bases, V lost 0 bases, and 8 bases had no gene match. Germline CDR1 SGHVS, CDR2 FNYEAQ. CDR3 sequence: CASSLATPAGAYNEQFF. The DNA for the CDR3 is TGTGCCAGCAGCTTAGCCACCCCAGCGGGAGCTTACAATGAGCAGTTCTTC.

This clonotype came up a few times. This chain connects TRBV11-2 to TRBJ2-1, with 11 bases matching TRBD2. The CDR3 contains 18 residues. With V trimmed by 0 bases and J by 7 bases, 11 bases remained unmatched. The germline V gene encodes CDR1 SGHAT and CDR2 FQNNGV. The CDR3: CASSLDRTSGRVLNEQFF. CDR3 coding DNA: TGTGCCAGCAGCTTAGATAGAACTAGCGGGAGAGTCTTAAATGAGCAGTTCTTC.

The chain joins TRBV29-1 to TRBJ2-1, with D unclear. This CDR3 contains 11 residues. The V and J ends lost 7 bases and 10 bases respectively, with 14 bases between them. The germline V gene has CDR1 SQVTM and CDR2 ANQGSEA. Written as DNA, the CDR3 is TGCAGCGGATCACTGACTGGGGAGCAGTTCTTC. Translated, it gives CSGSLTGEQFF.

The table lists this clonotype with a few counts. This chain connects TRBV3-1 to TRBJ1-3; D unresolved. CDR3 size: 13 residues. The germline V and J ends were trimmed by 8 bases and 3 bases, with 11 bases remaining between them. Germline CDR1 and CDR2: LGHDT and YNNKEL (reference sequence). CDR3 loop: CASASAGGNTIYF. In DNA form, the CDR3 reads TGTGCCAGCGCCTCAGCTGGTGGAAACACCATATATTTT.

This clonotype showed up just once. Its ends do not fully match the called genes, so a read error is possible. The rearrangement joins TRBV11-2 to TRBJ2-5; TRBD1 aligns across 7 bases. Germline V gene lookup returns CDR1 SGHAT and CDR2 FQNNGV. The CDR3 is 15 amino acids. CDR3 in DNA: TGTGCCAGCAGCTTAGGGGACAGAGACCAAGAGACCCGGTACTTC. Protein product: CASSLGDRDQETRYF.

Only a few counts were recorded for this clonotype. The gene calls are TRBV7-8 and TRBJ2-1, with 9 nucleotides matching TRBD2. The V and J ends lost 1 base and 4 bases, in that order; junction bases with no gene match: 14. The CDR3 has 19 residues. The V gene's germline CDR1 is SGHVS and CDR2 FQNEAQ. CDR3 DNA sequence: TGTGCCAGCAGCTTAGATCTGCAAAGGCGGGAGGGTGCTTACAATGAGCAGTTCTTC. Encoded protein: CASSLDLQRREGAYNEQFF. The full variable domain, its missing parts supplied by reference TRBV7-8 and TRBJ2-1, is GAGVSQSPRYKVAKRGQDVALRCDPISGHVSLFWYQQALGQGPEFLTYFQNEAQLDKSGLPSDRFFAERPEGSVSTLKIQRTQQEDSAVYLCASSLDLQRREGAYNEQFFGPGTRLTVL.

This clonotype has ten or more counts. The V gene is TRBV12-3 or TRBV12-4, the J gene TRBJ1-6; TRBD1 might be the D (5 bases). V lost 5 bases to trimming and J lost 12 bases, with 11 bases between them. This CDR3 has 12 residues. The chain's CDR3 is CASSGPGVPLHF. CDR3 in DNA: TGTGCCAGCAGTGGCCCGGGGGTACCCCTCCACTTT.

The gene calls are TRBV29-1 and TRBJ2-7; D remains ambiguous. The CDR3 has 13 amino acids. Germline loops: CDR1 SQVTM, CDR2 ANQGSEA. V was cut by 7 bases and J by 1 base, with 14 bases left in between. The CDR3 region has the DNA TGCAGCGCGTCTGGAATCCAATCCTACGAGCAGTACTTC. The encoded protein is CSASGIQSYEQYF.

This clonotype was observed a handful of times. The chain carries TRBV20-1 and TRBJ1-2; weak D call: TRBD1 (5 bases). The CDR3 loop spans 14 amino acids. Germline values: CDR1 DFQATT, CDR2 SNEGSKA (reference sequence). Trimming pared 5 bases from V and 8 bases from J, leaving 21 bases between. This CDR3 reads CSALTWDVDGGYTF. CDR3 in DNA: TGCAGTGCTCTCACTTGGGACGTTGATGGGGGCTACACCTTC.

The genes are TRBV5-8 and TRBJ1-2, with D possibly matching TRBD1 (5 bases). V was clipped by 0 bases and J by 4 bases, with 19 bases between them. Per the germline V gene, CDR1 is SGHTS and CDR2 is YDEGEE. This CDR3 spans 17 amino acids. In DNA form, the CDR3 reads TGTGCCAGCAGCTTGGGGTATCGGGGCCTGAGGCTCTATGGCTACACCTTC. This gives the protein CASSLGYRGLRLYGYTF.

This clonotype has just a few counts. The V call is TRBV20-1, the J call TRBJ2-2, with TRBD2 matching over 12 bases. The CDR3 is made up of 17 amino acids. Germline V gene data show CDR1 as DFQATT and CDR2 as SNEGSKA (reference sequence). The ends lost 2 bases at V and 5 bases at J; junction bases unmatched: 9. The DNA for the CDR3 is TGCAGTGCTAGAAAGACTAGCGGGAGTAGGAGGACCGGGGAGCTGTTTTTT. Its translation is CSARKTSGSRRTGELFF.

The chain links TRBV6-1 to TRBJ2-1, with TRBD2 as a possible D gene (6 bases). The CDR3 is made up of 14 amino acids. Germline CDR1 MNHNS, CDR2 SASEGT. The V end lost 4 bases, the J end lost 7 bases, and 14 bases lay between the germline ends. CDR3 in amino acids: CASSGAAGLNEQFF. DNA for the CDR3: TGTGCCAGCAGTGGGGCAGCGGGCCTAAATGAGCAGTTCTTC.

The chain has TRBV5-1 and TRBJ2-5; D remains ambiguous. The CDR3 extends over 14 amino acids. The V end was cut by 5 bases, the J end by 1 base, with 12 bases between. Germline loops: CDR1 SGHRS, CDR2 YFSETQ. CDR3 region: CASRSIQIQETQYF. The CDR3 nucleotides read TGCGCCAGCAGGAGTATACAGATCCAAGAGACCCAGTACTTC.

This clonotype has a count of ten or more. The rearrangement joins TRBV5-1 to TRBJ2-2; weak D call: TRBD1 (6 bases). Looked up from germline, CDR1 is SGHRS and CDR2 is YFSETQ. The V end was cut by 4 bases, the J end by 4 bases, with 14 bases between. The CDR3 loop spans 15 amino acids. The CDR3, as DNA: TGCGCCAGCAGCACAGGGACGCTGACCACCGGGGAGCTGTTTTTT. The encoded protein is CASSTGTLTTGELFF.

This chain joins TRBV12-3 or TRBV12-4 and TRBJ2-5, with D hard to call. V was cut by 0 bases and J by 5 bases, with 16 bases left in between. CDR3 length: 16 residues. The CDR3 loop reads CASSLAPGDTRETQYF. The CDR3 coding sequence is TGTGCCAGCAGTTTAGCCCCGGGCGATACCCGGGAGACCCAGTACTTC.